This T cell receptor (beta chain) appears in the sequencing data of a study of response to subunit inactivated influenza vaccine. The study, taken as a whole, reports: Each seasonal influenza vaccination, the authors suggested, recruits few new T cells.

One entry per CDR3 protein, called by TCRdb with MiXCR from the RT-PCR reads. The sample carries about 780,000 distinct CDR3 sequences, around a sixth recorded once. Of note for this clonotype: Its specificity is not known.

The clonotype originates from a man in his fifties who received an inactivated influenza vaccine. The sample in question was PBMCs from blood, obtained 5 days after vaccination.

The CDR3 here is CASSLWRGFDTGELFF. The CDR3 DNA reads TGTGCCAGCAGTTTATGGCGAGGGTTTGACACCGGGGAGCTGTTTTTT. V is TRBV12-3 or TRBV12-4 and J is TRBJ2-2; D is perhaps TRBD2 (5 bases). Trimming removed 2 bases at V and 3 bases at J, with 13 bases between. The CDR3 runs 16 residues.